The 21 T cell receptor beta chains presented below share a single source sample, sequenced in a study of blood T cell repertoires in COVID-19 (dated by TCRdb to the early 2020s). Receptor amplification or capture employed the immunoSEQ multiplex PCR assay. Held by TCRdb, this immuneACCESS table contains in-frame sequences only and omits some clones. Under half of the omission traces to an unresolved V gene where checked; the cause of the rest is unknown. Here the sample has 200,000 to 250,000 clones; roughly four fifths occur a single time. Roughly 2% of the sample goes to the ten largest clones. The sample taken for sequencing was peripheral blood. Receptors originate from a young man who had recovered from COVID-19.

V is TRBV5-1 and J is TRBJ2-2; a possible D gene is TRBD2 (5 bases). The CDR3 runs 17 residues. Per the germline V gene, CDR1 is SGHRS and CDR2 is YFSETQ. V was trimmed by 1 base and J by 7 bases, leaving 20 bases between them. The CDR3 coding sequence is TGCGCCAGCAGCTTGCACCGGAGTCAAGGGAGTAACGGGGAGCTGTTTTTT. It yields the protein CASSLHRSQGSNGELFF.

This clone was counted a few times. The genes are TRBV4-2 and TRBJ2-5, with D maybe TRBD1 (5 bases). V was trimmed by 1 base and J by 7 bases, leaving 16 bases between them. The CDR3 sequence is 15 residues long. Germline CDR1 reads LGHNA; CDR2 reads YNFKEQ. The CDR3, as DNA: TGTGCCAGCAGCCAAGCGGCAGGGCCCCAGGGGACCCAGTACTTC. Its protein is CASSQAAGPQGTQYF.

V and J are TRBV2 and TRBJ2-1; D unresolved. Trimming removed 2 bases at V and 6 bases at J, with 8 bases between. Germline V gives CDR1 SNHLY, CDR2 FYNNEI. This CDR3 contains 13 residues. CDR3 nucleotide sequence: TGTGCCAGCAGTGAACTCACACCCAATGAGCAGTTCTTC. Its translation is CASSELTPNEQFF.

J is TRBJ2-7 and V is TRBV5-1; D perhaps matches TRBD1 (6 bases). Germline loops: CDR1 SGHRS, CDR2 YFSETQ. CDR3 length: 15 amino acids. V was cut by 4 bases and J by 2 bases, with 16 bases left in between. CDR3 nucleotide sequence: TGCGCCAGCAGCCAAGGGACATCGATCACCTACGAGCAGTACTTC. It encodes CASSQGTSITYEQYF.

In DNA form, the CDR3 reads TGCGCCAGCAGTGCAGACACCAATTCACCCCTCCACTTT. Translated, it gives CASSADTNSPLHF. V and J are TRBV10-1 and TRBJ1-6; D gene unclear. The germline V gene has CDR1 WNHNN and CDR2 SYGVQD (reference sequence). The CDR3 is 13 amino acids. Trimming shortened V by 4 bases and J by 7 bases, and 8 bases separated the two germline ends.

This clone was counted a few times. The chain joins TRBV7-8 to TRBJ1-4; D uncertain. Deletions cut 5 bases from V and 7 bases from J, with 14 bases between. CDR1 SGHVS and CDR2 FQNEAQ come from the germline V gene. The CDR3 sequence is 14 residues long. CDR3 nucleotide sequence: TGTGCCAGCAGCAACAGCAGGTTGGGTGAAAAACTGTTTTTT. Its protein product is CASSNSRLGEKLFF.

This clone was picked up one time. V is TRBV4-2 and J is TRBJ2-3; no clear D. Per the germline V gene, CDR1 is LGHNA and CDR2 is YNFKEQ. V was trimmed by 4 bases and J by 6 bases, leaving 11 bases between them. The CDR3 has 13 amino acids. CDR3 sequence (DNA): TGTGCCAGCAGCCTCTCTAATAGCGATACGCAGTATTTT. Translated, it gives CASSLSNSDTQYF.

J is TRBJ2-7 and V is TRBV11-2; perhaps TRBD2 as D (6 bases). V lost 4 bases, J lost 3 bases, and 16 bases lay in between. The V gene's germline CDR1 is SGHAT and CDR2 FQNNGV. The CDR3 has 15 residues. The DNA for the CDR3 is TGTGCCAGCAGCTATGGGGACTGGGTAAACTACGAGCAGTACTTC. It encodes CASSYGDWVNYEQYF.

This chain connects TRBV18 to TRBJ2-2, with TRBD2 as a possible D gene (5 bases). Per the germline V gene, CDR1 is KGHSH and CDR2 is LQKENI. V gave up 8 bases and J gave up 5 bases, with 18 bases separating them. CDR3 size: 15 residues. The CDR3 nucleotides are TGTGCCAGCCCGCTCGCGGGCTCAAGGACCGGGGAGCTGTTTTTT. Residues: CASPLAGSRTGELFF.

This chain connects TRBV28 to TRBJ2-1, with TRBD1 as a possible D gene (5 bases). V lost 4 bases, J lost 10 bases, and 8 bases lay in between. CDR1 and CDR2 from the germline V gene are MDHEN and SYDVKM. The CDR3 consists of 11 residues. Here the CDR3 reads CASSSGFEQFF. The CDR3 region has the DNA TGTGCCAGCAGTTCAGGGTTCGAGCAGTTCTTC.

The J gene is TRBJ1-1, the V gene TRBV7-9; D is ambiguous. Trimming removed 3 bases from V and 6 bases from J, with 5 bases in between. The CDR3 runs to 11 residues. In germline, CDR1 is SEHNR, CDR2 FQNEAQ (reference sequence). CDR3 sequence: CASSFFSEAFF. CDR3 nucleotide sequence: TGTGCCAGCAGCTTCTTCTCTGAAGCTTTCTTT. Based on the CDR3 plus reference TRBV7-9 and TRBJ1-1, the full variable domain is DTGVSQNPRHKITKRGQNVTFRCDPISEHNRLYWYRQTLGQGPEFLTYFQNEAQLEKSRLLSDRFSAERPKGSFSTLEIQRTEQGDSAMYLCASSFFSEAFFGQGTRLTVV.

The rearrangement links TRBV27 to TRBJ1-2; 7 nucleotides match TRBD1. The CDR3 is made up of 15 amino acids. Germline trimming cut 6 bases from V and 11 bases from J; bases unmatched to any gene: 18. Germline lookup yields CDR1 MNHEY and CDR2 SMNVEV (reference sequence). CDR3 sequence (DNA): TGTGCCAGCAGCGAGGAGGGGGCGTGGGCAAAGGGGTACACCTTC. This encodes CASSEEGAWAKGYTF.

The chain employs TRBV5-5 and TRBJ2-7; 10 bases are a match to TRBD2. The CDR3 covers 15 residues. CDR1 is SGHKS and CDR2 is YYEKEE in the germline V gene (reference sequence). Trimming cost V 3 bases and J 4 bases; bases outside gene matches: 7. The CDR3 region is CASSYGASGGYEQYV. The CDR3 nucleotides are TGTGCCAGCAGCTACGGGGCTAGCGGGGGTTACGAGCAGTACGTC.

V and J are TRBV18 and TRBJ2-3; 7 bases match TRBD2. The CDR3 has 15 residues. After removal of 4 bases from V and 5 bases from J, the junction contained 9 bases not matched to a gene. Germline assignment: CDR1 KGHSH and CDR2 LQKENI. DNA of the CDR3: TGTGCCAGCTCACTGTCAGCGGAGCGGGGAGATACGCAGTATTTT. Translated: CASSLSAERGDTQYF.

The V gene is TRBV3-1 (or the pseudogene TRBV3-2), the J gene TRBJ2-1; the match to TRBD1 covers 10 bases. Germline lookup yields CDR1 LGHDT and CDR2 YNNKEL (reference sequence). This CDR3 contains 14 residues. The J segment lost 7 bases and the V segment lost 8 bases, leaving 8 bases of the junction unmatched. CDR3 region: CASASGQGSNEQFF. In DNA, the CDR3 is TGTGCCAGCGCCTCGGGACAGGGGTCTAATGAGCAGTTCTTC.

The chain carries TRBV9 and TRBJ2-7, with 10 bases aligning to TRBD2. The CDR3 is 15 residues long. V lost 0 bases to trimming and J lost 3 bases; unmatched junction nucleotides: 3. Germline V gene lookup returns CDR1 SGDLS and CDR2 YYNGEE. DNA of the CDR3: TGTGCCAGCAGCGTAGCAAGCGGGGGGGGCTACGAGCAGTACTTC. This codes for CASSVASGGGYEQYF.

DNA of the CDR3: TGTGCCAGCAGCTTGCCGAAAGACAGGGATAACTATGGCTACACCTTC. Translating it yields CASSLPKDRDNYGYTF. V is TRBV12-1 and J is TRBJ1-2; TRBD1, the table's D call, lacks a check against the DNA. TRBV12-1 counts as a pseudogene. The CDR3 is 16 residues long.

The rearrangement joins TRBV6-5 to TRBJ2-7; 10 bases align to TRBD1. The ends lost 6 bases at V and 3 bases at J; junction bases unmatched: 8. Germline CDR1 is MNHEY and CDR2 is SVGAGI. The CDR3 is 15 amino acids. The DNA of the CDR3 is TGTGCCAGCAGGGTCGGGACAGGGGTCCTCTACGAGCAGTACGTC. This sequence encodes CASRVGTGVLYEQYV.

This clone is a singleton in its sample. The rearrangement links TRBV2 to TRBJ2-5, with a tentative D call TRBD1 (5 bases). The CDR3 is made up of 17 amino acids. CDR1 SNHLY and CDR2 FYNNEI come from the germline V gene. Between the trimmed V and J ends, which lost 5 bases and 0 bases, there was a span of 19 bases. CDR3 bases: TGTGCCAGCAGTTCTTTGGGGCCCAATCAGTACCAAGAGACCCAGTACTTC. It specifies CASSSLGPNQYQETQYF.

V usage is TRBV5-1 and J usage is TRBJ2-3; TRBD1 agrees at 9 bases. Looked up from germline, CDR1 is SGHRS and CDR2 is YFSETQ. The V and J ends lost 3 bases and 5 bases, in that order; junction bases with no gene match: 13. CDR3 length: 17 amino acids. CDR3: CASSSAPPGQGIDTQYF. DNA for the CDR3: TGCGCCAGCAGCTCGGCTCCTCCGGGACAGGGAATAGATACGCAGTATTTT.

The chain recombines TRBV10-3 with TRBJ2-7; a weak D match, TRBD2 (5 bases). The V end lost 10 bases, the J end lost 7 bases, and 20 bases lay between the germline ends. CDR3 size: 13 residues. Looked up from germline, CDR1 is ENHRY and CDR2 is SYGVKD. CDR3 DNA: TGTGCCACCCAAGTTGGAGGAGCTACGGAGCAGTACTTC. Protein: CATQVGGATEQYF.